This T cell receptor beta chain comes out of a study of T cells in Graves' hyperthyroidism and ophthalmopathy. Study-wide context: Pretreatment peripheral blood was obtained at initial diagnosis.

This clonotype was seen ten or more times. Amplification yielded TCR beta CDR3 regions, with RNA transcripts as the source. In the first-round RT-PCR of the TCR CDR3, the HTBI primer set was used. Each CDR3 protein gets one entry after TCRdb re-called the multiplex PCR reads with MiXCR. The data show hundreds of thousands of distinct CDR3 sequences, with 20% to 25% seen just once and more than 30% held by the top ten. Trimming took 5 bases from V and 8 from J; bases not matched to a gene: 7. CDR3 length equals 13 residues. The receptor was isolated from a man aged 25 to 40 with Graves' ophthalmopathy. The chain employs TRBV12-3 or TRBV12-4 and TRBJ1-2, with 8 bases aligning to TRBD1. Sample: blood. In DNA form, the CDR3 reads TGTGCCAGCAGTCCGGACAGGGCTCGCGGCTACACCTTC. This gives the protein CASSPDRARGYTF.